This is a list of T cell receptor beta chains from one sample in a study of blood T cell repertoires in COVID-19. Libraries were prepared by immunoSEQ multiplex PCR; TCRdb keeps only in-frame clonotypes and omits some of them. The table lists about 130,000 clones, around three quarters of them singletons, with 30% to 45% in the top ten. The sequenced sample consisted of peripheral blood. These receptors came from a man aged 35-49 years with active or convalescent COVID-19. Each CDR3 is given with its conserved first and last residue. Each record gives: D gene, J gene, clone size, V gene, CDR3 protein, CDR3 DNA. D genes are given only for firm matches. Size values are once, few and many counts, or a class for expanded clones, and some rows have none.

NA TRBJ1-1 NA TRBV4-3 CASSQDGGGGAEAFF TGCGCCAGCAGCCAAGATGGTGGGGGAGGCGCTGAAGCTTTCTTT
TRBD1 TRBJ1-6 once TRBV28 CASSLPGQGRVYNSPLHF TGTGCCAGCAGTTTACCGGGACAGGGTCGTGTCTATAATTCACCCCTCCACTTT
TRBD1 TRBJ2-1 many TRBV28 CASSADRGDYNEQFF TGTGCCAGCAGTGCCGACAGGGGGGATTACAATGAGCAGTTCTTC
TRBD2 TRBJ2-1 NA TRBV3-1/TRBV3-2 CASSQDLAGIYNEQFF TGTGCCAGCAGCCAAGATCTAGCGGGCATATACAATGAGCAGTTCTTC
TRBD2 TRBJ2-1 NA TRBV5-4 CASSFPRTSGDEQFF TGTGCCAGCAGCTTCCCGAGGACTAGCGGGGATGAGCAGTTCTTC
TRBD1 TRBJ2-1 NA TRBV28 CASSEGALSYNEQFF TGTGCCAGCAGCGAGGGGGCGCTTTCCTACAATGAGCAGTTCTTC
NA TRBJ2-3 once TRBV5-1 CASSTNTGITDTQYF TGCGCCAGCAGCACCAATACGGGGATTACAGATACGCAGTATTTT
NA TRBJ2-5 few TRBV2 CASRAGNTQYF TGTGCCAGCAGGGCCGGGAATACCCAGTACTTC
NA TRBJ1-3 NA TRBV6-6 CASSLQEARSTIYF TGTGCCAGCAGTTTACAAGAAGCGCGGTCCACCATATATTTT
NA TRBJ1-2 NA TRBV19 CASTRGEGPGYTF TGTGCCAGTACTCGGGGGGAAGGGCCTGGCTACACCTTC
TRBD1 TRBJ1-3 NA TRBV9 CASSPQGDPRSGNTIYF TGTGCCAGCAGCCCCCAGGGGGATCCACGCTCTGGAAACACCATATATTTT
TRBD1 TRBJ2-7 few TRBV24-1 CATSDAGTGIYEQYF TGTGCCACCAGTGATGCCGGGACAGGGATCTACGAGCAGTACTTC
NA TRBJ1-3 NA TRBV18 CASSPLQGSGNTIYF TGTGCCAGCTCACCCCTACAGGGCTCTGGAAACACCATATATTTT
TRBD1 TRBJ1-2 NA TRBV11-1 CASSETGVYGYTF TGTGCCAGCAGCGAGACAGGGGTCTATGGCTACACCTTC
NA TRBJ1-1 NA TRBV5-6 CASSFTGNTEAFF TGTGCCAGCAGCTTTACAGGGAACACTGAAGCTTTCTTT
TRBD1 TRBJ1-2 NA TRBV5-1 CASSLGQGAYGYTF TGCGCCAGCAGCTTGGGCCAGGGGGCCTATGGCTACACCTTC
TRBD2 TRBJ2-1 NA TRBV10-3 CAIGTSGGLYNEQFF TGTGCCATCGGGACTAGCGGGGGCCTTTACAATGAGCAGTTCTTC
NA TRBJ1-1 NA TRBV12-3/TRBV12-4 CASSVGGVTEAFF TGTGCCAGCAGCGTCGGAGGGGTGACTGAAGCTTTCTTT
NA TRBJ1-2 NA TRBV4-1 CASSQDSTGGYTF TGCGCCAGCAGCCAAGATAGTACAGGCGGCTACACCTTC
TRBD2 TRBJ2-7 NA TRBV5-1 CASSLDPGLAGGEQYF TGCGCCAGCAGCTTGGATCCCGGACTAGCGGGAGGCGAGCAGTACTTC
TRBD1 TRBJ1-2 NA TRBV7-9 CASSAGGNYGYTF TGTGCCAGCAGCGCAGGGGGGAACTATGGCTACACCTTC
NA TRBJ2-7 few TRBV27 CASSLLSGEQYF TGTGCCAGCAGTTTATTGTCCGGTGAGCAGTACTTC
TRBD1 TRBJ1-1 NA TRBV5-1 CASSLKGGMAEAFF TGCGCCAGCAGCTTGAAAGGGGGCATGGCTGAAGCTTTCTTT
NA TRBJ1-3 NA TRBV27 CASSLSSGVGNTIYF TGTGCCAGCAGTTTATCGTCGGGGGTTGGAAACACCATATATTTT
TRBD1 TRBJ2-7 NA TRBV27 CASTYTTGGSLEQYF TGTGCCAGCACATACACGACAGGGGGTTCCCTCGAGCAGTACTTC
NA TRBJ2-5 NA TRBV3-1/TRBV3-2 CASSQDHSQETQYF TGTGCCAGCAGCCAAGATCATAGCCAAGAGACCCAGTACTTC
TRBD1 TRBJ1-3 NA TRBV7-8 CASSLGDSSGNTIYF TGTGCCAGCAGCTTAGGGGACAGCTCTGGAAACACCATATATTTT
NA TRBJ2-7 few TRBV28 CASSLATVDGEQYF TGTGCCAGCAGTTTAGCTACAGTAGATGGCGAGCAGTACTTC
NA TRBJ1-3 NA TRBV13 CASSPGQFSGNTIYF TGTGCCAGCAGCCCAGGACAGTTCTCTGGAAACACCATATATTTT
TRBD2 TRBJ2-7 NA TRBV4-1 CASSRDYQDEQYF TGCGCCAGCAGCCGGGACTACCAGGACGAGCAGTACTTC
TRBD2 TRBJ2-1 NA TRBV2 CASSNLAVSSYNEQFF TGTGCCAGCAGCAACCTAGCGGTTAGCTCCTACAATGAGCAGTTCTTC
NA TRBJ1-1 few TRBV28 CASRKTALNTEAFF TGTGCCAGCAGAAAGACAGCCCTGAACACTGAAGCTTTCTTT
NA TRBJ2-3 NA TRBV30 CAWTLPSTDTQYF TGTGCCTGGACCCTACCTAGCACAGATACGCAGTATTTT
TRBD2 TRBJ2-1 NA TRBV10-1 CASSDRTRIAGFNEQFF TGCGCCAGCAGTGATAGGACTCGAATAGCGGGATTCAATGAGCAGTTCTTC
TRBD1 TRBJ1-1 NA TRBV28 CASSPSQGAGGTEAFF TGTGCCAGCAGTCCTTCACAGGGGGCCGGGGGCACTGAAGCTTTCTTT
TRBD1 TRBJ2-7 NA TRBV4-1 CASSQDPGQGAYEQYF TGCGCCAGCAGCCAAGATCCCGGACAGGGAGCCTACGAGCAGTACTTC
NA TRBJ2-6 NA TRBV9 CASSVFSSGANVLTF TGTGCCAGCAGCGTATTCTCCTCTGGGGCCAACGTCCTGACTTTC
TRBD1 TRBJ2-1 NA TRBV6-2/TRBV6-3 CASSPQGEEQFF TGTGCCAGCAGCCCACAGGGGGAGGAGCAGTTCTTC
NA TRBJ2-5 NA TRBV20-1 CSASRAAGETQYF TGCAGTGCCAGTCGGGCTGCGGGAGAGACCCAGTACTTC
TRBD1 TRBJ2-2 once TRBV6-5 CASSRDRGDTGELFF TGTGCCAGCTCCCGGGACAGGGGGGACACCGGGGAGCTGTTTTTT
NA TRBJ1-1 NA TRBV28 CASSTLQGRPEAFF TGTGCCAGCAGTACACTGCAGGGGCGGCCTGAAGCTTTCTTT
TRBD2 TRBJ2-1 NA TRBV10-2 CASSLAGGNNEQFF TGCGCCAGCAGCCTAGCGGGAGGGAACAATGAGCAGTTCTTC
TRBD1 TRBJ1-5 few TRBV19 CASNRGQGAQPQHF TGTGCCAGTAATCGAGGACAGGGGGCTCAGCCCCAGCATTTT
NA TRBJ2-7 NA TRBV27 CASSPNGPGIEQYF TGTGCCAGCAGCCCCAACGGTCCGGGGATTGAGCAGTACTTC
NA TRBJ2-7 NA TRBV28 CASSPSSALSYEQYF TGTGCCAGCAGTCCATCGAGCGCTCTCTCCTACGAGCAGTACTTC
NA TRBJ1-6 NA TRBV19 CASSIESTYSPLHF TGTGCCAGTAGTATCGAAAGCACCTATTCACCCCTCCACTTT
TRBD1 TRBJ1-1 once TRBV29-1 CSVGPSGGNTEAFF TGCAGCGTTGGTCCCTCAGGGGGGAACACTGAAGCTTTCTTT
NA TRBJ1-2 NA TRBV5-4 CASSLGPGKGLIGGYTF TGTGCCAGCAGCTTGGGGCCGGGAAAGGGATTAATCGGGGGCTACACCTTC
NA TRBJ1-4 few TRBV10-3 CATAPTEEKLFF TGTGCCACCGCTCCGACAGAAGAAAAACTGTTTTTT
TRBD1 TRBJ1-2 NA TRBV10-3 CAISTDRAGYTF TGTGCCATCAGTACTGACAGGGCGGGCTACACCTTC
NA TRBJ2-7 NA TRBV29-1 CSAKGGVKGFYEQYF TGCAGCGCCAAGGGGGGGGTAAAGGGATTCTACGAGCAGTACTTC
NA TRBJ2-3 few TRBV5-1 CASSLDGRGRDTQYF TGCGCCAGCAGCTTGGACGGGAGAGGTAGAGATACGCAGTATTTT
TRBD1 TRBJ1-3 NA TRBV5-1 CASSNRTGSGNTIYF TGCGCCAGCAGCAACAGGACAGGGAGCGGAAACACCATATATTTT
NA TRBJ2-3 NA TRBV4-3 CASSQDHLGVSTDTQYF TGCGCCAGCAGCCAAGATCATCTGGGCGTGTCGACAGATACGCAGTATTTT
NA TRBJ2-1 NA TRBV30 CGSVWSRGYNEQFF TGTGGGTCCGTTTGGAGTCGAGGATACAATGAGCAGTTCTTC
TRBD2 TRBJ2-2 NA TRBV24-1 CATGTRTGGGTGELFF TGTGCCACCGGTACTCGGACGGGCGGGGGCACCGGGGAGCTGTTTTTT
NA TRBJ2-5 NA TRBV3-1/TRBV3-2 CASSQTGRETQYF TGTGCCAGCAGTCAAACAGGGCGCGAGACCCAGTACTTC
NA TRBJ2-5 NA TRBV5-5 CASSYKETQYF TGTGCCAGCAGCTACAAAGAGACCCAGTACTTC
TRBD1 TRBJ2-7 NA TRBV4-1 CASSLGDRPTYEQYF TGCGCCAGCAGTCTTGGGGACAGGCCGACCTACGAGCAGTACTTC